This T cell receptor beta chain was identified in a study of beta chain features in type 1 diabetes. This clone has just a few counts. Its antigen is not identified. Cells sorted by CD45RO/CCR7/CD25/CD127/CD95/CD27 comprised CD4+ naive, central memory, regulatory and stem cell-like memory cells. Germline CDR1 and CDR2: MNHEY and SVGAGI. The CDR3 covers 15 residues. Trimming shortened V by 6 bases and J by 0 bases, and 15 bases separated the two germline ends. Investigators reverse transcribed all isolated RNA, so they sequenced expressed TCRB transcripts. TCRdb keeps only in-frame clones here, not all; method: immunoSEQ multiplex PCR. In the table there are hundreds of thousands of clones, about a tenth of which are singletons. Study-wide results and limits: All four CD4+ subsets of Type 1 diabetes patients contained TCRB CDR3s that were moderately but significantly shorter.

Sequencing used naive CD4+ T cells from blood. V and J are TRBV6-5 and TRBJ2-7; D perhaps matches TRBD1 (6 bases). The origin of this receptor is a man in his thirties or forties with type 1 diabetes. CDR3 sequence reads: CASRTGFIGSYEQYF. The CDR3 DNA follows: TGTGCCAGCAGAACAGGGTTTATCGGCTCCTACGAGCAGTACTTC.